Below are 3 T cell receptor beta chains sequenced from a single sample in a study of monozygotic twins with inflammatory bowel disease. TCRdb reworked the 5' RACE reads into one entry per CDR3 protein, no DNA. This sample's table reports about 210,000 distinct CDR3 sequences. Material: blood. The origin of the receptors is a human donor with ulcerative colitis or Crohn's disease, or a healthy co-twin of an affected twin (not recorded which).

This rearrangement joins TRBV15 to TRBJ2-1. Germline V gene lookup returns CDR1 LNHNV and CDR2 YYDKDF (reference sequence). This CDR3 is 19 amino acids long. CDR3 loop: CATSRVDGVSTSQSNEQFF.

V is TRBV20-1 and J is TRBJ2-7; TCRdb's D gene call, TRBD1, goes unchecked for lack of DNA. This CDR3 region has 14 residues. CDR1 and CDR2 from the germline V gene are DFQATT and SNEGSKA (reference sequence). The CDR3 loop is CSASPWEQGGEQYF.

The chain carries TRBV6-1 and TRBJ2-5; there is no DNA to check the TCRdb D call of TRBD2. The CDR3 totals 14 residues. Germline V lookup: CDR1 MNHNS, CDR2 SASEGT. The CDR3 sequence is CASRSPTSEETQYF.